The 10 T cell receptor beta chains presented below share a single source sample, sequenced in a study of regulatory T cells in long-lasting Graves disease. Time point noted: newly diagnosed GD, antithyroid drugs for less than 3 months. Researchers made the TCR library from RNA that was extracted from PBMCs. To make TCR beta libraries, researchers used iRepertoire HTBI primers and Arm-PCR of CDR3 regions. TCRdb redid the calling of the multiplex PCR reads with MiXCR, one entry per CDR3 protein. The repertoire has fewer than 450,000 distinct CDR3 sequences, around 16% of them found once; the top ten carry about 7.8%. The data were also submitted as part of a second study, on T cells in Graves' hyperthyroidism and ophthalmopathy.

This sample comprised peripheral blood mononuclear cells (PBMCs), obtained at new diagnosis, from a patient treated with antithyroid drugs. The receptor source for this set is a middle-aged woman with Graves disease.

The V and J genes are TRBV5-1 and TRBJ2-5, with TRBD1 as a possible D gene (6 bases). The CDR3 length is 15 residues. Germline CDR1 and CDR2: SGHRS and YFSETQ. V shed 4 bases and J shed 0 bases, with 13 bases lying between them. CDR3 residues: CASSKGQTYQETQYF. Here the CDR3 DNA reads TGCGCCAGCAGCAAAGGACAGACGTACCAAGAGACCCAGTACTTC.

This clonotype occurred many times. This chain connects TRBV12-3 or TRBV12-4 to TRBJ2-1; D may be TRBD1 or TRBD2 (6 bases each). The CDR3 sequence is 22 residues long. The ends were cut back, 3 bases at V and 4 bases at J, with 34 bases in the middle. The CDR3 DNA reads TGTGCCAGCAGTTTTTTGGTGCGGTCAGGAGGGGGAGAGGCCACATTTTACAATGAGCAGTTCTTC. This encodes CASSFLVRSGGGEATFYNEQFF.

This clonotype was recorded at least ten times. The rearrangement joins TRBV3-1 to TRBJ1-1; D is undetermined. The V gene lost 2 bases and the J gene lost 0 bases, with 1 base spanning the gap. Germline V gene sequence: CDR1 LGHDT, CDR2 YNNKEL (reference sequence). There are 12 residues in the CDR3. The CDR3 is CASSQLNTEAFF. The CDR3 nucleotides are TGTGCCAGCAGCCAACTGAACACTGAAGCTTTCTTT.

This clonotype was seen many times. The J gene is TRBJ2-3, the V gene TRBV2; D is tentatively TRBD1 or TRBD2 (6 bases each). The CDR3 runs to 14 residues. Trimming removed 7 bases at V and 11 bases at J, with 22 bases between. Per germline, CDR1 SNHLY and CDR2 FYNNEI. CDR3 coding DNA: TGTGCCAGCACTCTCTGGACAGCGCGGGATGGGCAGTATTTT. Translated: CASTLWTARDGQYF.

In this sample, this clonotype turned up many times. The CDR3 DNA follows: TGTGCCAGCAGCCGCCCGGACAGAGAATACAATGAGCAGTTCTTC. This encodes CASSRPDREYNEQFF. The chain carries TRBV28 and TRBJ2-1; TRBD1 is a possible D gene (6 bases). V was trimmed by 6 bases and J by 4 bases, leaving 16 bases between them. Germline V lookup: CDR1 MDHEN, CDR2 SYDVKM. CDR3 length: 15 residues. Together with reference TRBV28 and TRBJ2-1, the CDR3 gives the full variable domain: DVKVTQSSRYLVKRTGEKVFLECVQDMDHENMFWYRQDPGLGLRLIYFSYDVKMKEKGDIPEGYSVSREKKERFSLILESASTNQTSMYLCASSRPDREYNEQFFGPGTRLTVL.

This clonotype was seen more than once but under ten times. The CDR3 loop reads CASSATGDSPLHF. The CDR3 DNA reads as TGTGCCAGCTCAGCAACAGGGGATTCACCCCTCCACTTT. The chain is built from TRBV18 and TRBJ1-6; 7 bases agree with TRBD1. This CDR3 is 13 amino acids long. CDR1 and CDR2 from the germline V gene are KGHSH and LQKENI. V was clipped by 5 bases and J by 8 bases; unmatched bases: 3.

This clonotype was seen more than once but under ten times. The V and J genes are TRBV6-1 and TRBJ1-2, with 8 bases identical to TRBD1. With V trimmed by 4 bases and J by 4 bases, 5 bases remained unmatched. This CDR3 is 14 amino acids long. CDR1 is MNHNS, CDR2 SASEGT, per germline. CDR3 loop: CASSGGTGRYGYTF. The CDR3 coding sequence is TGTGCCAGCAGTGGGGGGACAGGCCGCTATGGCTACACCTTC.

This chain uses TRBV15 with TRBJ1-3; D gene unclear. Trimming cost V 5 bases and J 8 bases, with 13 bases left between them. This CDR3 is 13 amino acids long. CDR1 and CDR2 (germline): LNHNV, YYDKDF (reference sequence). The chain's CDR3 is CATSVGWGDTIYF. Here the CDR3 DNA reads TGTGCCACCAGCGTGGGGTGGGGTGACACCATATATTTT.

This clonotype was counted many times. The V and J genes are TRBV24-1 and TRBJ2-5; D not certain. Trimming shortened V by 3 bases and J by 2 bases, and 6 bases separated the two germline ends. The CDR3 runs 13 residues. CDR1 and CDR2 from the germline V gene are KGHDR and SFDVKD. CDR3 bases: TGTGCCACCAGTGATACGGTGCAAGAGACCCAGTACTTC. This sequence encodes CATSDTVQETQYF.

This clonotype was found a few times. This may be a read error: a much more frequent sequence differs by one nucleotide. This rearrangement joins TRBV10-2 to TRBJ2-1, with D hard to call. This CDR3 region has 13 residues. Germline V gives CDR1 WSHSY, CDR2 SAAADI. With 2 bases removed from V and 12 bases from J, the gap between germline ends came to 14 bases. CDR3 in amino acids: CASSEIRFDGQFF. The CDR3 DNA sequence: TGCGCCAGCAGTGAGATTAGGTTCGATGGGCAGTTCTTC.